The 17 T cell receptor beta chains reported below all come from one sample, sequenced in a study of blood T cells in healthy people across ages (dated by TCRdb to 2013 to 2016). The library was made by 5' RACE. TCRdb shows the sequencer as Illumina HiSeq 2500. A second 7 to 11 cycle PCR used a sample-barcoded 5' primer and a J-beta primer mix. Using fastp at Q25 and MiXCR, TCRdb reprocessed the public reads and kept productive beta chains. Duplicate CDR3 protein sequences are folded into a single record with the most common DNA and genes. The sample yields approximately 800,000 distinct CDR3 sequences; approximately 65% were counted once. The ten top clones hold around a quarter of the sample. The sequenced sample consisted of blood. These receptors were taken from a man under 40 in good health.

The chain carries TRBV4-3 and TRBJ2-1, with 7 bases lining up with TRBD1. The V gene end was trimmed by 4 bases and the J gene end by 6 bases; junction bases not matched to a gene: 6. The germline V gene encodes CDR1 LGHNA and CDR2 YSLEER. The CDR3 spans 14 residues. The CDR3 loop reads CASSRIQGLNEQFF. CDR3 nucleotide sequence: TGCGCCAGCAGCCGTATACAGGGGCTCAATGAGCAGTTCTTC.

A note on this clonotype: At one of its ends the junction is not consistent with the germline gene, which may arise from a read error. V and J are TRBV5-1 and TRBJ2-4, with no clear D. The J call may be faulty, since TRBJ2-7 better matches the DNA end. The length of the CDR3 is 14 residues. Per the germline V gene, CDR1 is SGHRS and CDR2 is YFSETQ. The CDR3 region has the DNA TGCGCTAGCAGCTTGCTACGGAACACCTACGAGCAGTACTTC. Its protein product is CASSLLRNTYEQYF.

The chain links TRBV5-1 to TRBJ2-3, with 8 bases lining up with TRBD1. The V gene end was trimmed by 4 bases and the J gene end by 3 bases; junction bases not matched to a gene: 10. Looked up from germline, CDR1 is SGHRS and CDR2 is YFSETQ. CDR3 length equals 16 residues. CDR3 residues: CASSTTGQGATDTQYF. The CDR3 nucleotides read TGCGCCAGCAGCACCACGGGGCAGGGGGCGACAGATACGCAGTATTTT.

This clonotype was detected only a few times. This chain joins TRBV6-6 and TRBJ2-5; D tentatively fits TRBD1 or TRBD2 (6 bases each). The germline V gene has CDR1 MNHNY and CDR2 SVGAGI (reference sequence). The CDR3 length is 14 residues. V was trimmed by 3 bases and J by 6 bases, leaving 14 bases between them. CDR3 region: CASSYKGGLQTQYF. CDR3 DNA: TGTGCCAGCAGTTATAAGGGGGGTTTGCAGACCCAGTACTTC.

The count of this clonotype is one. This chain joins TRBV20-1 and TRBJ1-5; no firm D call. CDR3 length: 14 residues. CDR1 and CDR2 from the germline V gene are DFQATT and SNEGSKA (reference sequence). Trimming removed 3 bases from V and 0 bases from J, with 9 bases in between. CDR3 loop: CSASTVNSNQPQHF. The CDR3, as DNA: TGCAGTGCTAGCACGGTGAATAGCAATCAGCCCCAGCATTTT.

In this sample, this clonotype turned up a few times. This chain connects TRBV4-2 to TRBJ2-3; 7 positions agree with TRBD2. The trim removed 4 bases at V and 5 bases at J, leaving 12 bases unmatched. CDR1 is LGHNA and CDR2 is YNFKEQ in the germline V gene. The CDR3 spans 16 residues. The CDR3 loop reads CASSPRSGGRGDTQYF. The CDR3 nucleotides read TGTGCCAGCAGCCCGAGAAGTGGGGGGAGGGGAGATACGCAGTATTTT.

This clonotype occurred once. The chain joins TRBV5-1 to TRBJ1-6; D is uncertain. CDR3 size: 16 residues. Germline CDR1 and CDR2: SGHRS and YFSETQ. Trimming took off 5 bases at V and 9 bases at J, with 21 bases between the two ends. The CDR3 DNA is TGCGCCAGCAGACGTTGGACGGAACTCCTTTCTTCACCCCTCCACTTT. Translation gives CASRRWTELLSSPLHF.

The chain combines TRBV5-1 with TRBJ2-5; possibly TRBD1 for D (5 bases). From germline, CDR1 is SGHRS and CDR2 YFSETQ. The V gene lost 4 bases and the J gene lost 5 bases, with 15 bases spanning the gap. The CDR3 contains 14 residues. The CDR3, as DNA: TGCGCCAGCAGCCTCGGACACTCTGGGGAGACCCAGTACTTC. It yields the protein CASSLGHSGETQYF.

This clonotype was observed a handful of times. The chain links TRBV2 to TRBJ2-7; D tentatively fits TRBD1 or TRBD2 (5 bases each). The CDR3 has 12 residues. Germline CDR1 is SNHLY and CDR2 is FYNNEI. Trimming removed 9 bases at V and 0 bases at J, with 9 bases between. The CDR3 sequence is CASGGPSYEQYF. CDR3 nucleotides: TGTGCCAGTGGGGGTCCCTCCTACGAGCAGTACTTC.

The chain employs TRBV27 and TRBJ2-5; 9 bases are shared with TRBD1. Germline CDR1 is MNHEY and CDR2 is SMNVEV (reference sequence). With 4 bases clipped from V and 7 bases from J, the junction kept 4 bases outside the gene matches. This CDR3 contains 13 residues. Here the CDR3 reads CASSWGTGWTQYF. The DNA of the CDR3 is TGTGCCAGCAGTTGGGGGACAGGGTGGACCCAGTACTTC.

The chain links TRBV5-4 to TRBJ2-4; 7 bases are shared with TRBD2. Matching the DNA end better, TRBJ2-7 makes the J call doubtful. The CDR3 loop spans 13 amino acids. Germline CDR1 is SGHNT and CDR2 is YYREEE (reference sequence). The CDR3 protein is CASSGGLFYEQYF. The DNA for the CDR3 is TGTGCCAGCAGCGGGGGACTATTCTACGAGCAGTACTTC.

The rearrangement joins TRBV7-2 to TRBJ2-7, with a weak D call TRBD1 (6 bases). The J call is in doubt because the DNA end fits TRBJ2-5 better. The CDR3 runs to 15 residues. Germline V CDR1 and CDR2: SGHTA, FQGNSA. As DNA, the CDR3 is TGTGCCAGCAGCTTAGTCGCTAGCCAGGGGGAGACCCAGTACTTC. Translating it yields CASSLVASQGETQYF.

This chain's CDR3 is CASSQGGGARYNEQFF. The CDR3 bases are TGTGCCAGCAGCCAAGGCGGGGGGGCAAGGTACAATGAGCAGTTCTTC. The rearrangement uses TRBV4-2 and TRBJ2-1; 9 bases are shared with TRBD2. V shed 1 base and J 4 bases; nucleotides not matched to a gene: 5. The V gene's germline CDR1 is LGHNA and CDR2 YNFKEQ. CDR3 length equals 16 residues.

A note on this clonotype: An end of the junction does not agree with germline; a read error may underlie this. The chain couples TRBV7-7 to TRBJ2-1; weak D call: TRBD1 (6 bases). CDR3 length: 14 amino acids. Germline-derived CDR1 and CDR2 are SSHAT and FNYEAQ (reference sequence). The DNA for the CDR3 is TGTGCTAGCAGCTTAGCAGGGGTGGGCAATGAGCAGTTCTTC. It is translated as CASSLAGVGNEQFF. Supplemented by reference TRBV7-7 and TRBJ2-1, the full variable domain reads GAGVSQSPRYKVTKRGQDVTLRCDPISSHATLYWYQQALGQGPEFLTYFNYEAQPDKSGLPSDRFSAERPEGSISTLTIQRTEQRDSAMYRCASSLAGVGNEQFFGPGTRLTVL.

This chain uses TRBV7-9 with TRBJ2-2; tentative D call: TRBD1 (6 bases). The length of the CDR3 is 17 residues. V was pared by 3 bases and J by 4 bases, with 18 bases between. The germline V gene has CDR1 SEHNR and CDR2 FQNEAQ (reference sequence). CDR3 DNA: TGTGCCAGCAGCTTTACTCAAACAGGGTCACCCACCGGGGAGCTGTTTTTT. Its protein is CASSFTQTGSPTGELFF.

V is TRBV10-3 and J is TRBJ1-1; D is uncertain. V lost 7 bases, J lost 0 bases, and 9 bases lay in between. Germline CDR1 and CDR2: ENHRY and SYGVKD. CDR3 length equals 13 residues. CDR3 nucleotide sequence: TGTGCCATCACTGCGCAGCTGAACACTGAAGCTTTCTTT. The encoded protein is CAITAQLNTEAFF.

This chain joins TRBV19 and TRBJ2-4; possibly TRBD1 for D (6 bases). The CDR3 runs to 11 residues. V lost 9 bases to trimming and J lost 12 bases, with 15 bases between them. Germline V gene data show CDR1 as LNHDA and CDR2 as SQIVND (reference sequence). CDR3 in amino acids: CASLIRGGQYF. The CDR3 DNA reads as TGTGCCAGCTTGATCAGGGGTGGTCAGTACTTC. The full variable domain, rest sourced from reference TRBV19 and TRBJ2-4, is DGGITQSPKYLFRKEGQNVTLSCEQNLNHDAMYWYRQDPGQGLRLIYYSQIVNDFQKGDIAEGYSVSREKKESFPLTVTSAQKNPTAFYLCASLIRGGQYFGAGTRLSVL.